A single sample gave rise to the 5 T cell receptor beta chains below, sequenced in a study of molecular identifiers for immune sequencing clone quantification. Each CDR3 protein is one row after TCRdb ran MiXCR on the PCR reads. This sample has 490,000 or so distinct CDR3 sequences, with around 23% found just once. The source material was naive CD8+ T cells from blood, with Jurkat cell RNA spiked in. Subset indicated: FACS-sorted CD8+CD4-CCR7+CD45RA+ naive T cells. The receptors originated from a human donor in good health. Some libraries in this study had Jurkat cell RNA spiked in.

The chain uses TRBV6-4 and TRBJ1-6; D unresolved. The CDR3 sequence is 14 residues long. Germline V lookup: CDR1 MRHNA, CDR2 SNTAGT. V lost 0 bases and J lost 7, with 7 bases in between. The DNA of the CDR3 is TGTGCCAGCAGTGACTCGGACCCGAATTCACCCCTCCACTTT. This encodes CASSDSDPNSPLHF.

In this sample, this clonotype turned up many times. The chain is built from TRBV7-6 and TRBJ2-3; 12 nucleotides align to TRBD2. The CDR3 consists of 17 residues. From germline, CDR1 is SGHVS and CDR2 FNYEAQ. V lost 1 base, J lost 3 bases, and 5 bases stayed unmatched. The CDR3 nucleotides are TGTGCCAGCAGCTTAGTGCCTAGCGGGGGGGCGACAGATACGCAGTATTTT. As protein: CASSLVPSGGATDTQYF. Looking up the rest from reference TRBV7-6 and TRBJ2-3 gives the full variable domain: GAGVSQSPRYKVTKRGQDVALRCDPISGHVSLYWYRQALGQGPEFLTYFNYEAQQDKSGLPNDRFSAERPEGSISTLTIQRTEQRDSAMYRCASSLVPSGGATDTQYFGPGTRLTVL.

This clonotype was observed at least ten times. This chain links TRBV4-1 with TRBJ1-1, with 7 bases lining up with TRBD1. J gave up 2 bases and V 3 bases, and 6 bases lay outside the gene matches. Germline lookup yields CDR1 MGHRA and CDR2 YSYEKL. The CDR3 runs 15 residues. CDR3 bases: TGCGCCAGCAGCCAGTACCGGACAGGAAACACTGAAGCTTTCTTT. This sequence encodes CASSQYRTGNTEAFF.

V is TRBV9 and J is TRBJ1-1; TRBD1 might be the D (6 bases). V was pared by 3 bases and J by 5 bases, with 11 bases between. Germline-derived CDR1 and CDR2 are SGDLS and YYNGEE. The CDR3 extends over 13 amino acids. CDR3 DNA: TGTGCCAGCAGCGGAAACAGGGTGACTGAAGCTTTCTTT. Residues: CASSGNRVTEAFF. Looking up the rest from reference TRBV9 and TRBJ1-1 gives the full variable domain: DSGVTQTPKHLITATGQRVTLRCSPRSGDLSVYWYQQSLDQGLQFLIQYYNGEERAKGNILERFSAQQFPDLHSELNLSSLELGDSALYFCASSGNRVTEAFFGQGTRLTVV.

The CDR3 here is CASSSGENTDTQYF. The CDR3 coding sequence is TGTGCCAGCAGCTCCGGAGAGAACACAGATACGCAGTATTTT. The chain is built from TRBV11-2 and TRBJ2-3, with unresolved D. Trimming took 4 bases from V and 2 from J, leaving 10 bases between them. Germline CDR1 is SGHAT and CDR2 is FQNNGV. This CDR3 comprises 14 residues.